Given below is one TCR beta chain in context. This clone occurred a few times. Its binding antigen is unknown. Base qualities were left out, and no much larger clone turns up one base away. The collaborating institutions used their own protocols to collect whole blood in K2EDTA tubes. Collaborator samples were shipped for TCRbeta analysis as frozen whole blood, isolated PBMCs, or DNA extracted from either sample type. This sample was included in a study of blood T cell repertoires in COVID-19 (dated by TCRdb to the early 2020s). About the full investigation: The collaborator samples originated in the United States, Italy and Spain and spanned the acute and convalescent phases of COVID-19. The prospective study material was composed of cDNA or gDNA derived from T cells, B-cell-depleted T cells, or PBMCs. The dataset comprised deeply sampled blood TCRbeta repertoires from subjects exposed to, actively infected with, or recovered from COVID-19. The repertoires were made available in a free public database intended to serve as a resource for research on the immune response to SARS-CoV-2. The samples were drawn from the first 160 participants of the ongoing ImmuneRACE study and from over a thousand subjects provided by 6 global collaborators. The sample metadata nearly always contained a de-identified subject ID, COVID-19 status, age in years and sex. Where available, HLA class I and class II types were obtained from metadata supplied by the sample provider rather than from assay-based typing. The research as a whole found: The quantity of clinical and demographic metadata differed by source and by participant and was supplied without curation.

TCRbeta CDR3 regions were amplified from genomic DNA by means of the immunoSEQ Assay, a bias-controlled multiplex PCR. The paper's data handling went like this. The number of nucleated cells in each sample was estimated by amplification of reference gene primers within the assay. To quantify the absolute abundance of each unique TCRbeta CDR3 rearrangement, sequence reads were collapsed and filtered. For each sample, productive Simpson clonality was calculated by taking the square root of Simpson's diversity index across productive rearrangements. TCRdb provides this immuneACCESS table in a form limited to in-frame rearrangements. Some clones are lacking; in checked studies, under half of them reflect an unresolved V gene, and why the rest are absent is not known. V and J calls and clone size follow that table, whereas D and trimming were derived from the DNA. This sample holds some 80,000 clones; approximately 90% were observed only once. In total, the top ten clones hold approximately 19% of the sample.

This clonotype originated in a human donor in a cohort sampled during active COVID-19. Input material: peripheral blood.

The CDR3 loop reads CASSGRDSRILDTQYF. The DNA reads as follows: TGTGCCAGCAGCGGGAGGGACAGTCGTATTTTGGATACGCAGTATTTT. The chain links TRBV9 with TRBJ2-3; 7 matching bases give a weak D call of TRBD1. The germline V gene supplies CDR1 SGDLS and CDR2 YYNGEE. Trimming removed 3 bases from V and 6 bases from J, leaving 20 bases between the germline ends. The cysteine opens and the phenylalanine closes a CDR3 of 16 amino acids. The sequence is cut down to CDR3 DNA, 48 bases in frame from base 1.